This T cell receptor beta chain was captured by sequencing in a study of beta chain features in type 1 diabetes. Regarding the study as a whole: Patients' naive, central memory and regulatory TCRB repertoires appeared more alike than those of healthy donors.

The germline V and J ends were trimmed by 1 base and 5 bases, with 11 bases remaining between them. Germline V CDR1 and CDR2: MNHNS, SASEGT. This CDR3 has 14 amino acids. On this clone itself: Its antigen is not identified.

It was via CD45RO/CCR7/CD25/CD127/CD95/CD27 that CD4+ naive, central memory, regulatory and stem cell-like memory cells were sorted. Purities in excess of 95% were seen in all sorted populations. Expressed TCRB transcripts were sequenced because the isolated RNA had all been reverse transcribed beforehand. This table comes from immunoSEQ multiplex PCR, and its TCRdb copy is limited to in-frame clones, with some not included. The sample shows 250,000 to 300,000 clones, around 7.3% of them seen only once. The clonotype was recovered from a woman aged 18-30 years in good health. J is TRBJ2-5 and V is TRBV6-1, with D possibly matching TRBD1 (6 bases). Sequenced material: central memory CD4+ T cells from blood. The CDR3 here is CASSEGGTLETQYF. CDR3 coding DNA: TGTGCCAGCAGTGAAGGGGGGACACTGGAGACCCAGTACTTC.